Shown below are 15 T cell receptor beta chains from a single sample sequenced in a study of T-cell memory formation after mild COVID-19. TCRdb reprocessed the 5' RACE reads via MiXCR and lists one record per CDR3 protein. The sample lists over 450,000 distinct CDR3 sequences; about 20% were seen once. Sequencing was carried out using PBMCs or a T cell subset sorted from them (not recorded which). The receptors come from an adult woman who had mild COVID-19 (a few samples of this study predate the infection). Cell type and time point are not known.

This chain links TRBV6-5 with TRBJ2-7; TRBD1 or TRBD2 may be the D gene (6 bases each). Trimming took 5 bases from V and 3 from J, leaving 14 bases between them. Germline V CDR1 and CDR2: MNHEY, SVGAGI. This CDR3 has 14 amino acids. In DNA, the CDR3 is TGTGCCAGCAGTAAGGGGGGTAGCGTCTACGAGCAGTACTTC. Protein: CASSKGGSVYEQYF.

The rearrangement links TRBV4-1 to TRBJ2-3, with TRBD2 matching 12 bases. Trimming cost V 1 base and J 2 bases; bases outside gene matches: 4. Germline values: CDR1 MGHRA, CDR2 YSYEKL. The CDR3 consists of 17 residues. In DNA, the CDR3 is TGCGCCAGCAGCCAAGCTAGCGGGGGGGACTACACAGATACGCAGTATTTT. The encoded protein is CASSQASGGDYTDTQYF.

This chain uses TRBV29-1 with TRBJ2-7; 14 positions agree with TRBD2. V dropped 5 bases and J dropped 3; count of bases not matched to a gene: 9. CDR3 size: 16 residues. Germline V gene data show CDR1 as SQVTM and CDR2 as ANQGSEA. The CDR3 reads CSVSGTSGRVIYEQYF. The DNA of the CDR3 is TGCAGCGTTTCCGGGACTAGCGGGAGAGTTATCTACGAGCAGTACTTC.

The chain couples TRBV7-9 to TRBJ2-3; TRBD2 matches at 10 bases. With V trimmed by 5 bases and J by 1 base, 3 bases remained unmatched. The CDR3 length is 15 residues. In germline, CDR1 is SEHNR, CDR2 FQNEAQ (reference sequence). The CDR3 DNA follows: TGTGCCAGCAGCCGCGGGACTAGCGGCACAGATACGCAGTATTTT. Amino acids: CASSRGTSGTDTQYF.

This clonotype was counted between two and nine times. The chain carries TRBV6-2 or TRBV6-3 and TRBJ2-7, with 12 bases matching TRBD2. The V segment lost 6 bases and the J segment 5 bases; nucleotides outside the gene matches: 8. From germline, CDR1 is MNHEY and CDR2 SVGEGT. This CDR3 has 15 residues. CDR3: CASSALAGGPNEQYF. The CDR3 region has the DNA TGTGCCAGCAGCGCCCTAGCGGGAGGGCCCAACGAGCAGTACTTC.

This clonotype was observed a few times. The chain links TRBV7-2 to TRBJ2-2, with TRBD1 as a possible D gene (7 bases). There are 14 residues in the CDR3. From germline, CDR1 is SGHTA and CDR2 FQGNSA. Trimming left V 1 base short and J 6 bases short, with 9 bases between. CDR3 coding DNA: TGTGCCAGCAGCTTAGGCAGGGGGGCCGGGGAGCTGTTTTTT. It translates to CASSLGRGAGELFF.

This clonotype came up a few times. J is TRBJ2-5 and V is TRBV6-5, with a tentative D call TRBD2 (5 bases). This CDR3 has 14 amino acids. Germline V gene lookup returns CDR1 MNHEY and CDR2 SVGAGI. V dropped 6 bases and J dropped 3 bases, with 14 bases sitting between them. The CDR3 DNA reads TGTGCCAGCAGCTCCCCAGCCGGGGAAGAGACCCAGTACTTC. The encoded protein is CASSSPAGEETQYF.

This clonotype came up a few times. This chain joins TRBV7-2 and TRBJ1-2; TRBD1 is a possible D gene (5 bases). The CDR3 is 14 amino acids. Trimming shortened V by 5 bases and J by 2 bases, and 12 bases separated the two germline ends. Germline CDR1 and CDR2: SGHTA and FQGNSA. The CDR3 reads CASSPRGSNYGYTF. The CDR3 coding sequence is TGTGCCAGCAGCCCCCGGGGCAGCAACTATGGCTACACCTTC. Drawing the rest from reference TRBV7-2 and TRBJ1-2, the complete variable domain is GAGVSQSPSNKVTEKGKDVELRCDPISGHTALYWYRQSLGQGLEFLIYFQGNSAPDKSGLPSDRFSAERTGGSVSTLTIQRTQQEDSAVYLCASSPRGSNYGYTFGSGTRLTVV.

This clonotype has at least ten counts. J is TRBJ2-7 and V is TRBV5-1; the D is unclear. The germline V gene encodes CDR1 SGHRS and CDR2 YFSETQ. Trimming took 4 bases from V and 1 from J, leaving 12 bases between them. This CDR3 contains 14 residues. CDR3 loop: CASSPPRMSYEQYF. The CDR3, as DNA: TGCGCCAGCAGCCCACCTAGGATGTCCTACGAGCAGTACTTC.

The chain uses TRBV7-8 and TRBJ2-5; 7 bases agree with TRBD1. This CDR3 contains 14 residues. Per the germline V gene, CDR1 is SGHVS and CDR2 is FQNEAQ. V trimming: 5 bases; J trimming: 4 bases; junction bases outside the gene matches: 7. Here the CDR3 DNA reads TGTGCCAGCAGCGTACGACAGGGAGTAGAGACCCAGTACTTC. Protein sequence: CASSVRQGVETQYF.

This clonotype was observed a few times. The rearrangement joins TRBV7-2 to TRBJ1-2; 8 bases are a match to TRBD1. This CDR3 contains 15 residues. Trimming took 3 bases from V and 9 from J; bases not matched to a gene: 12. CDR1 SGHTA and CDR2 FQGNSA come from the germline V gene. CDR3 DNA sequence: TGTGCCAGCAGCTTGAGCTTGGGACAGGTCCCGAGCTACACCTTC. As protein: CASSLSLGQVPSYTF. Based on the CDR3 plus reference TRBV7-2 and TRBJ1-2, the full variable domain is GAGVSQSPSNKVTEKGKDVELRCDPISGHTALYWYRQSLGQGLEFLIYFQGNSAPDKSGLPSDRFSAERTGGSVSTLTIQRTQQEDSAVYLCASSLSLGQVPSYTFGSGTRLTVV.

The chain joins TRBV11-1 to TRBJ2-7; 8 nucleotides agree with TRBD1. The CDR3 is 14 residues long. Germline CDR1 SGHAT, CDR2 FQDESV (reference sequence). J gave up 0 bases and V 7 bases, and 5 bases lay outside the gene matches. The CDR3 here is CASNQGQVSYEQYF. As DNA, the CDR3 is TGTGCCAGCAACCAGGGACAGGTCTCCTACGAGCAGTACTTC.

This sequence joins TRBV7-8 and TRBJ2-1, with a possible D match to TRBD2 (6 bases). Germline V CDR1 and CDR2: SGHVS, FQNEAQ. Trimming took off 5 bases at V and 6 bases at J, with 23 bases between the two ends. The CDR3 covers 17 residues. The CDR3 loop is CASSLSDSGLGGNEQFF. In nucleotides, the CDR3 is TGTGCCAGCAGCCTGTCCGATTCGGGGCTCGGGGGCAATGAGCAGTTCTTC.

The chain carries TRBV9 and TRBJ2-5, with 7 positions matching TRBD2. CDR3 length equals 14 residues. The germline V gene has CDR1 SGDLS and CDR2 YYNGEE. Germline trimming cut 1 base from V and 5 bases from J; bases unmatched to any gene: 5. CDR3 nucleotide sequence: TGTGCCAGCAGCGTACAAGCGGGACTGGAGACCCAGTACTTC. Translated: CASSVQAGLETQYF. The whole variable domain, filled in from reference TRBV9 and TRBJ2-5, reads DSGVTQTPKHLITATGQRVTLRCSPRSGDLSVYWYQQSLDQGLQFLIQYYNGEERAKGNILERFSAQQFPDLHSELNLSSLELGDSALYFCASSVQAGLETQYFGPGTRLLVL.

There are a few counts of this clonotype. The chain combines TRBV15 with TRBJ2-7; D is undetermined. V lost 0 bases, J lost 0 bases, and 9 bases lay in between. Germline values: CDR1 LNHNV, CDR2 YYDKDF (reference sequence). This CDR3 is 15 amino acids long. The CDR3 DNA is TGTGCCACCAGCAGAGACCCGGGCAGCTCCTACGAGCAGTACTTC. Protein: CATSRDPGSSYEQYF. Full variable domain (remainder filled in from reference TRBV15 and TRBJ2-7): DAMVIQNPRYQVTQFGKPVTLSCSQTLNHNVMYWYQQKSSQAPKLLFHYYDKDFNNEADTPDNFQSRRPNTSFCFLDIRSPGLGDTAMYLCATSRDPGSSYEQYFGPGTRLTVT.